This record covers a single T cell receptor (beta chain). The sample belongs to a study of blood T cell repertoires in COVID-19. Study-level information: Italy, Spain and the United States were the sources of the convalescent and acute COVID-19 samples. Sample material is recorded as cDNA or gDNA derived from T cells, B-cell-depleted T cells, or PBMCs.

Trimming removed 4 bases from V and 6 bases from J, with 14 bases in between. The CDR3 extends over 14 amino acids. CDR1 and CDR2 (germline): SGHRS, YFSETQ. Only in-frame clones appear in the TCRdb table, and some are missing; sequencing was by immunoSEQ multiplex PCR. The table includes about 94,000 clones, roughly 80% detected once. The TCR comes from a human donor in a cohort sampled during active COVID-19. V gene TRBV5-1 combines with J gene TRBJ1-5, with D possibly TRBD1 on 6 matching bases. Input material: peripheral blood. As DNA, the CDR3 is TGCGCCAGCAGCCCGGGGGGCGCGGGTCAGCCCCAGCATTTT. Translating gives CASSPGGAGQPQHF.